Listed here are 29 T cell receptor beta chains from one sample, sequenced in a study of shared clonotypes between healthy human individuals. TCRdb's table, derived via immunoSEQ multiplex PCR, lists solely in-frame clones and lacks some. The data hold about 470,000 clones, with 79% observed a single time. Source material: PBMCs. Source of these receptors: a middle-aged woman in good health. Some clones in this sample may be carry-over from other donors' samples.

The CDR3 sequence is CASSDSRAGNYGYTF. Here the CDR3 DNA reads TGTGCCAGCAGTGACTCCAGGGCGGGTAACTATGGCTACACCTTC. V is TRBV6-4 and J is TRBJ1-2; D perhaps matches TRBD1 (5 bases). The CDR3 spans 15 residues. V dropped 0 bases and J dropped 1 base, with 9 bases sitting between them. Germline CDR1 MRHNA, CDR2 SNTAGT.

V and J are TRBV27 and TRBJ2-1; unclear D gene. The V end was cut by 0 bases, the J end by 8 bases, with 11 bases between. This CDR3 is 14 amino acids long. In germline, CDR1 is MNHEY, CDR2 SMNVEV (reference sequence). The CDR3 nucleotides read TGTGCCAGCAGTTTATCGGACCCGCCTCATGAGCAGTTCTTC. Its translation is CASSLSDPPHEQFF.

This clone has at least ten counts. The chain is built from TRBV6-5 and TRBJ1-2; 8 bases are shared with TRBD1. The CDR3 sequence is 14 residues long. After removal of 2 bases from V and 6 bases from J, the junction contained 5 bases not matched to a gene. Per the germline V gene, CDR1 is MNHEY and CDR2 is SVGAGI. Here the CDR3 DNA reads TGTGCCAGCAGTTACCTGCAGGGGGCGGATGGCTACACCTTC. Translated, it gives CASSYLQGADGYTF.

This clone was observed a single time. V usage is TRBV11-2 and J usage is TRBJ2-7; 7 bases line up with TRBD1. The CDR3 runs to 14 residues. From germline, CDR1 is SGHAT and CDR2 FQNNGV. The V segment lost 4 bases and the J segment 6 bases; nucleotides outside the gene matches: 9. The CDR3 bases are TGTGCCAGCAGCTCACAGGGGTACGGTCTCGAGCAGTACTTC. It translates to CASSSQGYGLEQYF.

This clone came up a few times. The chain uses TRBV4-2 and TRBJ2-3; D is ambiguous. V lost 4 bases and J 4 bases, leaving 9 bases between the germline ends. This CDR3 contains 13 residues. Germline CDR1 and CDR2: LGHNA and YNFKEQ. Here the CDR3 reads CASSRQESDTQYF. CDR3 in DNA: TGTGCCAGCAGCCGGCAGGAATCAGATACGCAGTATTTT.

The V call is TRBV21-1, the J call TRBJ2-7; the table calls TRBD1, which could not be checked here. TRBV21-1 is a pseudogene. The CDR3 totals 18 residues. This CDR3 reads CASSKRVAQGVSPYEQYF. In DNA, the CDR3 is TGTGCCAGCAGCAAAAGAGTCGCCCAGGGCGTTTCCCCCTACGAGCAGTACTTC.

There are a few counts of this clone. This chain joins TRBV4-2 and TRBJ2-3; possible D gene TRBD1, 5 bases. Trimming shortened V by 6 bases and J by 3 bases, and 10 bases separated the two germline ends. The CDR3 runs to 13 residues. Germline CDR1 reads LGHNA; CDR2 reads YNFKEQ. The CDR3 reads CASRDSGTDTQYF. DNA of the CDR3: TGTGCCAGCAGAGATTCAGGGACAGATACGCAGTATTTT.

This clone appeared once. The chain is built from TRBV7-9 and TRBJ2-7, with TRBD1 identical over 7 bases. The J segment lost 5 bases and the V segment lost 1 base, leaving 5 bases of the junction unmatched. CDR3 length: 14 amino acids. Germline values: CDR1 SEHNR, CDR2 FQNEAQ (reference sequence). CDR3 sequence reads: CASSLGQGRDEQYF. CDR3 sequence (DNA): TGTGCCAGCAGCTTAGGACAGGGAAGGGACGAGCAGTACTTC. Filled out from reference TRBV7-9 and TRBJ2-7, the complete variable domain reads DTGVSQNPRHKITKRGQNVTFRCDPISEHNRLYWYRQTLGQGPEFLTYFQNEAQLEKSRLLSDRFSAERPKGSFSTLEIQRTEQGDSAMYLCASSLGQGRDEQYFGPGTRLTVT.

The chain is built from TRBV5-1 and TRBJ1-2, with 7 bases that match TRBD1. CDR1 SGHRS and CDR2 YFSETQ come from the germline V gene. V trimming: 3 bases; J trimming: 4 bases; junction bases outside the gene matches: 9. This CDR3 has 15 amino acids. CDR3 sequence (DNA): TGCGCCAGCAGCTCAAATACTGACAGGGCCTATGGCTACACCTTC. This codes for CASSSNTDRAYGYTF. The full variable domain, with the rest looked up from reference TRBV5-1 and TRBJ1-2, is KAGVTQTPRYLIKTRGQQVTLSCSPISGHRSVSWYQQTPGQGLQFLFEYFSETQRNKGNFPGRFSGRQFSNSRSEMNVSTLELGDSALYLCASSSNTDRAYGYTFGSGTRLTVV.

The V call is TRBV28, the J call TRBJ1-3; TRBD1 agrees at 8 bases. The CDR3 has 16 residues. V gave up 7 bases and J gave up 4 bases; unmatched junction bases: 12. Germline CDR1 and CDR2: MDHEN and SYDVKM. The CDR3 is CASMVAGGVRGNTIYF. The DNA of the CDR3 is TGTGCCAGCATGGTGGCAGGGGGCGTTAGGGGAAACACCATATATTTT.

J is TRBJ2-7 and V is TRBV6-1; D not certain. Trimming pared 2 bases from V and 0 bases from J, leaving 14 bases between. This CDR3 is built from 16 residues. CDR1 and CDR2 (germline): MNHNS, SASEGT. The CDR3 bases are TGTGCCAGCAGTGAAAGATCGGTGGCGGTCTCCTACGAGCAGTACTTC. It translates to CASSERSVAVSYEQYF.

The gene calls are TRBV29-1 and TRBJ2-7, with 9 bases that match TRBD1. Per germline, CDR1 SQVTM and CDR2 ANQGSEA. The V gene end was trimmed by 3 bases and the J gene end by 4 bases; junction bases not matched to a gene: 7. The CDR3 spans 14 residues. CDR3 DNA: TGCAGCGTTGAGGGACAGGGAGTAGGTTACGAGCAGTACTTC. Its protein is CSVEGQGVGYEQYF.

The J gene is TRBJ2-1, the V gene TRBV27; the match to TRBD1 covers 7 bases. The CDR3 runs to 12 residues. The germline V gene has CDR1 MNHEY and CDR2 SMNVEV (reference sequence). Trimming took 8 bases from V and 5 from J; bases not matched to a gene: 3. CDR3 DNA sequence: TGTGCCAGCGGACAGGCTGACAATGAGCAGTTCTTC. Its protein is CASGQADNEQFF.

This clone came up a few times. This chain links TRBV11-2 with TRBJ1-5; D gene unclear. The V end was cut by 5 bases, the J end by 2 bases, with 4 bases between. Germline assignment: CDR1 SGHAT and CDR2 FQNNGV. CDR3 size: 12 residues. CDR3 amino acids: CASSEGNQPQHF. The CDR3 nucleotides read TGTGCCAGCAGCGAAGGCAATCAGCCCCAGCATTTT.

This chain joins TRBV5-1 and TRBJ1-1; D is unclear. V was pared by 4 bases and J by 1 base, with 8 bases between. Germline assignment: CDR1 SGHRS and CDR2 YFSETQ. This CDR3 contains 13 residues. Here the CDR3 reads CASSETPNTEAFF. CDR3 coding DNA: TGCGCCAGCAGCGAGACACCGAACACTGAAGCTTTCTTT.

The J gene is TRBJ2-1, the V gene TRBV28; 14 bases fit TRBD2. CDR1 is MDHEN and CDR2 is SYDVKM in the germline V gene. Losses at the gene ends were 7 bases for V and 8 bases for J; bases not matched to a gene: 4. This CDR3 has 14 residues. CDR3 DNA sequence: TGTGCCAGCATTGGGACTAGCGGGAGCGATGAGCAGTTCTTC. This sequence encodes CASIGTSGSDEQFF.

CDR3 coding DNA: TGCGCCAGCAGCTTTCACGGGAGCGACACCGGGGAGCTGTTTTTT. Translating it yields CASSFHGSDTGELFF. The chain carries TRBV5-1 and TRBJ2-2, with D perhaps TRBD2 (6 bases). There are 15 residues in the CDR3. CDR1 is SGHRS and CDR2 is YFSETQ in the germline V gene. Deletions cut 2 bases from V and 3 bases from J, with 11 bases between.

CDR3 nucleotide sequence: TGTGCCAGCAGCTTGAGGGCGGAGTGGTCCTACGAGCAGTACTTC. The encoded protein is CASSLRAEWSYEQYF. The rearrangement links TRBV5-5 to TRBJ2-7; D unclear. From germline, CDR1 is SGHKS and CDR2 YYEKEE (reference sequence). Trimming removed 1 base at V and 1 base at J, with 12 bases between. There are 15 residues in the CDR3.

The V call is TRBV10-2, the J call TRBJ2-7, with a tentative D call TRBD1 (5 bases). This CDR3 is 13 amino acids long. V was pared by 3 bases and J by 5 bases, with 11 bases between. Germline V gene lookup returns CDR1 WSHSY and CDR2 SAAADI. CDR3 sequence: CASSEAGLDEQYF. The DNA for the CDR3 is TGCGCCAGCAGTGAAGCAGGGCTGGACGAGCAGTACTTC.

This CDR3 is CASSLGLAADIQYF. CDR3 in DNA: TGTGCCAGCAGCTTAGGGCTAGCGGCAGACATTCAGTACTTC. The gene calls are TRBV7-9 and TRBJ2-4; TRBD2 matches 7 bases. The CDR3 is 14 amino acids. With V trimmed by 1 base and J by 8 bases, 5 bases remained unmatched. In germline, CDR1 is SEHNR, CDR2 FQNEAQ (reference sequence).

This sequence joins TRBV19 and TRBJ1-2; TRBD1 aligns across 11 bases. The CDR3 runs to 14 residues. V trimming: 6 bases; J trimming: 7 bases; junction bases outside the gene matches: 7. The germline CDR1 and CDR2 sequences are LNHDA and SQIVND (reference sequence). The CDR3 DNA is TGTGCCAGTAGCCCTGGACAGGGGGCTCCTGGCTACACCTTC. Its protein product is CASSPGQGAPGYTF.

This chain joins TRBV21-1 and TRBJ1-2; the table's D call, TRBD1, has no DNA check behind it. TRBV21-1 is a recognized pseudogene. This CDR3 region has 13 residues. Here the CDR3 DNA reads TGTGCCAGCAACCCGACAGGGAACTATGGCCACACCTTC. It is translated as CASNPTGNYGHTF.

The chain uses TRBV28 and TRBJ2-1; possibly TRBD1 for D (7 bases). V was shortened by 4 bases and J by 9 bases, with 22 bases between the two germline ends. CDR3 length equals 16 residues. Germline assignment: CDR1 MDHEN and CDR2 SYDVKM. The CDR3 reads CASSSASVGRGLEQFF. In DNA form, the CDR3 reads TGTGCCAGCAGTTCCGCTAGCGTCGGAAGGGGGCTTGAGCAGTTCTTC.

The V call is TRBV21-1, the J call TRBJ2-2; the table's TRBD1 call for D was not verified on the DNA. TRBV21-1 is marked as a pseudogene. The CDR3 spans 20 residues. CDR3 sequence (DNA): TGTGCCAGCAGCAAAGGGAACAGGGGGTATCAGCCCTCGAACACCGGGGAGCTGTTTTTT. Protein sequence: CASSKGNRGYQPSNTGELFF.

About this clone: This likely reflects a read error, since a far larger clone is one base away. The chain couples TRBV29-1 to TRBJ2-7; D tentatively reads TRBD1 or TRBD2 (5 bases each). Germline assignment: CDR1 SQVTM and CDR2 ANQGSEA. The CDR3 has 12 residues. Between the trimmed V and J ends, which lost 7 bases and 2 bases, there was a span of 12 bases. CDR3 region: CSAWDGTYEQYF. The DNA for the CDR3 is TGCAGCGCGTGGGACGGAACCTACGAGCAGTACTTC.

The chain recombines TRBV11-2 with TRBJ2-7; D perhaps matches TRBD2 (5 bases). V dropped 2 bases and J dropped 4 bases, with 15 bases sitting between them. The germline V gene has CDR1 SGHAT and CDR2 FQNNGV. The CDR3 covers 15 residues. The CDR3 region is CASSLRTGVEYEQYF. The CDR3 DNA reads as TGTGCCAGCAGCTTAAGGACTGGCGTAGAGTACGAGCAGTACTTC.

The CDR3 sequence: CASSVTSSNEKLFF. CDR3 nucleotides: TGCGCCAGCAGCGTGACAAGTTCTAATGAAAAACTGTTTTTT. V and J are TRBV5-1 and TRBJ1-4, with unresolved D. This CDR3 is 14 amino acids long. Germline V CDR1 and CDR2: SGHRS, YFSETQ. The V end lost 4 bases, the J end lost 3 bases, and 10 bases lay between the germline ends.

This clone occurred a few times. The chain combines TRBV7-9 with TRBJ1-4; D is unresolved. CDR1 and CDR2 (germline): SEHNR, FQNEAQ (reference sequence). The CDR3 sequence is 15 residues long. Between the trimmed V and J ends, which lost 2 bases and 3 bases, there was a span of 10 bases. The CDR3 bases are TGTGCCAGCAGCTTATGGGTCCAGGCTAATGAAAAACTGTTTTTT. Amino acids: CASSLWVQANEKLFF.

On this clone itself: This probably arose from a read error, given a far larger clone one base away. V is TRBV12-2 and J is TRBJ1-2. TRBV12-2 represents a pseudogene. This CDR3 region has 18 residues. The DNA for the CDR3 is TGTGCAAGTCGCTTAGTGCTGGAAAGCGGGACCGCCGACTATGGCTACACCTTC. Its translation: CASRLVLESGTADYGYTF.